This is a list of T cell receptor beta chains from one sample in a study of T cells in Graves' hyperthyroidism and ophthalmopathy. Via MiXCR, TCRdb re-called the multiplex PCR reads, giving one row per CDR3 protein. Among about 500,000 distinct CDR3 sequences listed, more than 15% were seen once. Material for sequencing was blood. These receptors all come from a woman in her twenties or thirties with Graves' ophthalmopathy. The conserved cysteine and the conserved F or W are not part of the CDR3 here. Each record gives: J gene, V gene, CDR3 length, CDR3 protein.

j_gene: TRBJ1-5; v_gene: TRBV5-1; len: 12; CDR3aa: ASSPGRGDQPQH
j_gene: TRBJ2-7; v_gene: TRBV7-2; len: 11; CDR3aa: ASRTDRGYEQY
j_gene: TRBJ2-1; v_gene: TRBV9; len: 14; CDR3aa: ASSISLAGADNEQF
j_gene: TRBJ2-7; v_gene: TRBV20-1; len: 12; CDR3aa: SASGGAPERVQY
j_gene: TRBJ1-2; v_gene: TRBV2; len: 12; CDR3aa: ASKSAETAYGYT
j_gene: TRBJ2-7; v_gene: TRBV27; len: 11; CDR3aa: ASSGRGAYEQY
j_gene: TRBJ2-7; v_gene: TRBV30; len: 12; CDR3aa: ACKVRDRGHEQY
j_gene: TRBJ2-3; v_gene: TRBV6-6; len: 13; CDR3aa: ASSYSVPSTDTQY
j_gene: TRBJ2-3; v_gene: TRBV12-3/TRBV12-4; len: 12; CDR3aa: ASISGSGADTQY
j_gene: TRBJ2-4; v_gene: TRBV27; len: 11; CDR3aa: ASSLSGGNIQY
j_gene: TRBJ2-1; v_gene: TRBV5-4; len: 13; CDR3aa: ASRGAGVSYNEQF
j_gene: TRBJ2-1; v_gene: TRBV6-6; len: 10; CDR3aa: ASSYSTNEQF
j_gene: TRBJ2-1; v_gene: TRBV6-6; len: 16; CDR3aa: ASSYLDTGLAGGNEQF
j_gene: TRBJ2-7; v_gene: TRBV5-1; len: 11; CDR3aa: ASSLAAAYEQY